This is a list of T cell receptor beta chains from one sample in a study of CD8+ T cells in alopecia areata. Sequenced by immunoSEQ multiplex PCR; TCRdb stores in-frame clones only, minus some. Of approximately 180,000 clones listed, 50% to 70% are singletons. This specimen was CD4+ T cells sorted from blood, taken at week 0. These receptors were collected from a human donor with alopecia areata. CDR3s include the opening cysteine and the closing phenylalanine or tryptophan. Each record gives: V gene, CDR3 protein.

v_gene: TRBV29-1; CDR3aa: CSVERPAGGSGSGANVLTF
v_gene: TRBV11-1; CDR3aa: CASSLVGQTHYEQYF
v_gene: TRBV5-1; CDR3aa: CASSFDMNTEAFF
v_gene: TRBV15; CDR3aa: CATSRKNEKLFF
v_gene: TRBV2; CDR3aa: CAPEVDSAVSYNEQFF
v_gene: TRBV7-9; CDR3aa: CASSRLGVRDYNEQFF
v_gene: TRBV30; CDR3aa: CACSPGGSETQYF
v_gene: TRBV6-1; CDR3aa: CASTDYGYTF
v_gene: TRBV6-5; CDR3aa: CASADRETQYF
v_gene: TRBV29-1; CDR3aa: CSVISGASPTDTQYF
v_gene: TRBV9; CDR3aa: CASSRGHTNQPQHF
v_gene: TRBV23-1; CDR3aa: CASIRGRPPRVYEQYF
v_gene: TRBV27; CDR3aa: CASSPSPGTSAYYEQYF
v_gene: TRBV29-1; CDR3aa: CSVGTVDTQYF
v_gene: TRBV9; CDR3aa: CASSAPDRTNEQFF
v_gene: TRBV7-2; CDR3aa: CASGVGDMSQHF
v_gene: TRBV5-4; CDR3aa: CASALSGRTGELFF
v_gene: TRBV29-1; CDR3aa: CSVEDSMNTEAFF
v_gene: TRBV29-1; CDR3aa: CSVDKEDRGYGYTF
v_gene: TRBV29-1; CDR3aa: CSVSSGPSERNYGYTF
v_gene: TRBV11-3; CDR3aa: CASSLVGETQYF
v_gene: TRBV10-3; CDR3aa: CAISDRDNEQFF
v_gene: TRBV29-1; CDR3aa: CSVESLRDTRTDTQYF
v_gene: TRBV10-3; CDR3aa: CAISAGQNDEQYF
v_gene: TRBV10-3; CDR3aa: CAISDGEHEQFF
v_gene: TRBV30; CDR3aa: CAWGGRDEQFF
v_gene: TRBV5-6; CDR3aa: CASSFLEASGELFF
v_gene: TRBV27; CDR3aa: CASSPRQPRDGYTF
v_gene: TRBV6-6; CDR3aa: CASSYERGWRFF
v_gene: TRBV11-2; CDR3aa: CASSFGGDSYNEQFF
v_gene: TRBV29-1; CDR3aa: CSVGESGANNEQFF
v_gene: TRBV29-1; CDR3aa: CSVDPGLAGYNEQFF
v_gene: TRBV5-6; CDR3aa: CASLLGANTEAFF
v_gene: TRBV6-5; CDR3aa: CASSDGLGRQFF
v_gene: TRBV29-1; CDR3aa: CSVGQGNKQFF
v_gene: TRBV4-3; CDR3aa: CASSQDPGKGAEAFF
v_gene: TRBV19; CDR3aa: CASSMDRVGEQYF
v_gene: TRBV19; CDR3aa: CASMGTLPRNTGELFF
v_gene: TRBV29-1; CDR3aa: CSVRQGAYGYTF
v_gene: TRBV29-1; CDR3aa: CSVEGTGPSLYTQYF
v_gene: TRBV28; CDR3aa: CASRLEYGYTF
v_gene: TRBV7-3; CDR3aa: CASSGTSGGTDTQYF
v_gene: TRBV10-1; CDR3aa: CASSESGGLNNEQFF
v_gene: TRBV2; CDR3aa: CASRAGTGGGANVLTF
v_gene: TRBV5-1; CDR3aa: CASRLTVYNEQFF